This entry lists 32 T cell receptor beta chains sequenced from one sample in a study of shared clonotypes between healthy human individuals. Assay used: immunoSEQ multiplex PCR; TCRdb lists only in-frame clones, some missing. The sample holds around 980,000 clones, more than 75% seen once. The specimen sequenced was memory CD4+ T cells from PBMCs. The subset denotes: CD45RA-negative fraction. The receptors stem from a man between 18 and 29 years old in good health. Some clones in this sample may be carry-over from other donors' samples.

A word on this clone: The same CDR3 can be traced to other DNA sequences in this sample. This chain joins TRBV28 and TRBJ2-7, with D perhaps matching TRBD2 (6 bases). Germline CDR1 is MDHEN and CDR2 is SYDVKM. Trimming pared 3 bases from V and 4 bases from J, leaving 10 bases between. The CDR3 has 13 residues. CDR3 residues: CASSLAGRYEQYF. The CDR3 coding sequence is TGTGCCAGCAGTTTGGCAGGGAGGTACGAGCAGTACTTC.

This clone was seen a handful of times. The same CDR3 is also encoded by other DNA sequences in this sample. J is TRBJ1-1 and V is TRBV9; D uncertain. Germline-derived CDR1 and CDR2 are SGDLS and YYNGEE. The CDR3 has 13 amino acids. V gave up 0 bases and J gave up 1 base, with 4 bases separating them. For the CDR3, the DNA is TGTGCCAGCAGCGTAGATGGGAACACTGAAGCTTTCTTT. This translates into CASSVDGNTEAFF.

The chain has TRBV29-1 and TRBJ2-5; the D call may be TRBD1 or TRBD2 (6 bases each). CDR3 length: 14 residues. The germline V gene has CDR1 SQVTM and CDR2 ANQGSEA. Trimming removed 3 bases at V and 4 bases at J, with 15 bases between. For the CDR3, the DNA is TGCAGCGTTGACAGGGGCAACGGGGGAGAGACCCAGTACTTC. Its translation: CSVDRGNGGETQYF.

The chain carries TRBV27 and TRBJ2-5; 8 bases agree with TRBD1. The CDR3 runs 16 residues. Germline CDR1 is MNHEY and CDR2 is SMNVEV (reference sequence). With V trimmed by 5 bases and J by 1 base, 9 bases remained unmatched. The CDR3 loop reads CASSPLPGGFQETQYF. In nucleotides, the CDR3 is TGTGCCAGCAGTCCTTTACCAGGGGGCTTCCAAGAGACCCAGTACTTC.

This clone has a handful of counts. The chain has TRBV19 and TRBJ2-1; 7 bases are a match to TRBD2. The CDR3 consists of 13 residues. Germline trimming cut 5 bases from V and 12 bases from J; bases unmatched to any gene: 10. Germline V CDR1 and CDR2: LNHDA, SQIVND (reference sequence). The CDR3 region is CASSLASRTRQFF. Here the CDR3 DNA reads TGTGCCAGTAGTTTAGCAAGTAGGACTAGGCAGTTCTTC.

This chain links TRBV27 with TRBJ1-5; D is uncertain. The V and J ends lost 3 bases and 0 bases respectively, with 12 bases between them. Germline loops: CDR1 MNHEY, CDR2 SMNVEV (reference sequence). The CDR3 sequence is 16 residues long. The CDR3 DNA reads TGTGCCAGCAGTTTCTTGAGTCGGGATAGCAATCAGCCCCAGCATTTT. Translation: CASSFLSRDSNQPQHF.

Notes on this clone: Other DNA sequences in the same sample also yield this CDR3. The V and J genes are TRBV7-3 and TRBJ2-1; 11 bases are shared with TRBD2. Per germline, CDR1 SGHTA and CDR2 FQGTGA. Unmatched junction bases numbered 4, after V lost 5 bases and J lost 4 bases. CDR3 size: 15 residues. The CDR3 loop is CASSPGLAGYNEQFF. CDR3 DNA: TGTGCCAGCAGCCCTGGACTAGCGGGTTACAATGAGCAGTTCTTC.

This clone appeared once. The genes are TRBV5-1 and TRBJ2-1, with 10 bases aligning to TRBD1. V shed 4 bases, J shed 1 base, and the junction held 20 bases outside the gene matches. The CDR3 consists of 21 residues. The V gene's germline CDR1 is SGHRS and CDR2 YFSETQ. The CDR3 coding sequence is TGCGCCAGCAGCCACCCCAATAGGCGGACAGGGGGGGGAAATTCCTACAATGAGCAGTTCTTC. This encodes CASSHPNRRTGGGNSYNEQFF.

The CDR3 loop reads CASSQHSNTGELFF. Here the CDR3 DNA reads TGTGCCAGCAGCCAACATTCGAACACCGGGGAGCTGTTTTTT. The chain joins TRBV7-9 to TRBJ2-2, with D unresolved. Trimming left V 5 bases short and J 0 bases short, with 7 bases between. CDR1 and CDR2 from the germline V gene are SEHNR and FQNEAQ (reference sequence). The CDR3 consists of 14 residues.

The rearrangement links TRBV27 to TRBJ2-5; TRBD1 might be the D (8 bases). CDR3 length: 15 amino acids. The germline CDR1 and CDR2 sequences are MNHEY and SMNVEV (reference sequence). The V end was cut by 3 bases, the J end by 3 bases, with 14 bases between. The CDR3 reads CASSLIQGGKETQYF. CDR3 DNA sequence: TGTGCCAGCAGTTTGATACAGGGGGGGAAAGAGACCCAGTACTTC.

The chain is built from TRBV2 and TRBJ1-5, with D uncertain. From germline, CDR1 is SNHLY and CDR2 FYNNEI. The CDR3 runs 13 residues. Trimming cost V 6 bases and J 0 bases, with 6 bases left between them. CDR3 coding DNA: TGTGCCAGCAGGGGATATAGCAATCAGCCCCAGCATTTT. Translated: CASRGYSNQPQHF.

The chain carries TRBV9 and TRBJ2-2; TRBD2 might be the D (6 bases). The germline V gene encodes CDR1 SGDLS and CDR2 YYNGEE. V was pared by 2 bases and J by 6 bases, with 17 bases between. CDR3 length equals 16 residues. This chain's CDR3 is CASSVDRAGIAGELFF. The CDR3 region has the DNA TGTGCCAGCAGCGTGGATAGGGCGGGGATAGCCGGGGAGCTGTTTTTT.

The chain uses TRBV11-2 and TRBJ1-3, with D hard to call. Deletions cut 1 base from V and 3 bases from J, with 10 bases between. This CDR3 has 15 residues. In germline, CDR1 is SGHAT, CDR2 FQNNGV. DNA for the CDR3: TGTGCCAGCAGCTTAGCGGGAATCAGTGGAAACACCATATATTTT. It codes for CASSLAGISGNTIYF. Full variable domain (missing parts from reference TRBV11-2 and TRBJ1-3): EAGVAQSPRYKIIEKRQSVAFWCNPISGHATLYWYQQILGQGPKLLIQFQNNGVVDDSQLPKDRFSAERLKGVDSTLKIQPAKLEDSAVYLCASSLAGISGNTIYFGEGSWLTVV.

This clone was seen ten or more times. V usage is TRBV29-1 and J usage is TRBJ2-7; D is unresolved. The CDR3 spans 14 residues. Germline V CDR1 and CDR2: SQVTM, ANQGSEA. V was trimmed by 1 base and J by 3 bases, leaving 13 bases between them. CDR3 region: CSVEGQVGRYEQYF. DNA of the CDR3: TGCAGCGTTGAAGGGCAGGTGGGTCGCTACGAGCAGTACTTC.

CDR3 amino acids: CASSGLQAEQYF. The CDR3 DNA is TGTGCCAGCAGTGGACTTCAGGCCGAGCAGTACTTC. The chain uses TRBV2 and TRBJ2-7; D not certain. The CDR3 is made up of 12 amino acids. The germline gives CDR1 SNHLY, CDR2 FYNNEI. With 4 bases removed from V and 6 bases from J, the gap between germline ends came to 10 bases.

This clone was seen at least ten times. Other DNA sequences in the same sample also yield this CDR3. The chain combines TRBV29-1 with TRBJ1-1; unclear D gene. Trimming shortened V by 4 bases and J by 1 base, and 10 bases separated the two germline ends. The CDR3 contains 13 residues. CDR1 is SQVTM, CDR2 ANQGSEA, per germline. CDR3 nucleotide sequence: TGCAGCGTTGCTGAGGGAACGAACACTGAAGCTTTCTTT. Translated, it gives CSVAEGTNTEAFF.

In DNA form, the CDR3 reads TGTGCCAGCAGCTTACAGGGGGCCTACGAGCAGTACTTC. This gives the protein CASSLQGAYEQYF. The rearrangement uses TRBV7-2 and TRBJ2-7; the match to TRBD1 covers 7 bases. Germline CDR1 SGHTA, CDR2 FQGNSA. This CDR3 comprises 13 residues. V shed 2 bases, J shed 2 bases, and the junction held 0 bases outside the gene matches.

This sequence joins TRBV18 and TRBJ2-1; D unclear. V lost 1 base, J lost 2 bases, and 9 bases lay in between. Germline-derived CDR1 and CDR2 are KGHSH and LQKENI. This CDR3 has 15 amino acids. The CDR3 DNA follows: TGTGCCAGCTCACCACAGGGAAACCCCTACAATGAGCAGTTCTTC. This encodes CASSPQGNPYNEQFF.

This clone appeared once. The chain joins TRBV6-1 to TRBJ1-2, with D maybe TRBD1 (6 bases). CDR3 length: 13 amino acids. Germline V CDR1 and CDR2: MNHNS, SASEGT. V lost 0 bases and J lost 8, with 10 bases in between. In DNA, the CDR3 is TGTGCCAGCAGTGAAGCACAGGGTAGCGGCTACACCTTC. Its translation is CASSEAQGSGYTF.

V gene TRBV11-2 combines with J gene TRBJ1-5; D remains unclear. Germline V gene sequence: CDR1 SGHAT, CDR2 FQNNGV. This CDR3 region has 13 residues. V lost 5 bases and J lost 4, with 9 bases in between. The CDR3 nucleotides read TGTGCCAGCAGCGTCCAGGAGAATCAGCCCCAGCATTTT. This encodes CASSVQENQPQHF.

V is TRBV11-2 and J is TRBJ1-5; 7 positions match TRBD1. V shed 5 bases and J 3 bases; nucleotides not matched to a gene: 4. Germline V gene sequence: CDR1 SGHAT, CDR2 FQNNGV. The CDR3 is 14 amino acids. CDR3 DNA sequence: TGTGCCAGCAGCAGGGACAGTACCAATCAGCCCCAGCATTTT. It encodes CASSRDSTNQPQHF.

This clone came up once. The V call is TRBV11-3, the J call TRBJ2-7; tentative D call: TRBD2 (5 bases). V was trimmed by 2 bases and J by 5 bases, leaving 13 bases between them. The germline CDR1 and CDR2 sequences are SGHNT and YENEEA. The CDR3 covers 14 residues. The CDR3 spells CASSLSRLADEQYF. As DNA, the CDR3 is TGTGCCAGCAGCTTATCGCGGCTAGCTGACGAGCAGTACTTC. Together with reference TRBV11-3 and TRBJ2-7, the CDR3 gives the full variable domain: EAGVVQSPRYKIIEKKQPVAFWCNPISGHNTLYWYLQNLGQGPELLIRYENEEAVDDSQLPKDRFSAERLKGVDSTLKIQPAELGDSAVYLCASSLSRLADEQYFGPGTRLTVT.

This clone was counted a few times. The DNA for the CDR3 is TGTGCCAGCAGCCTGGACAGTTGGGGAGAAAAACTGTTTTTT. Translating it yields CASSLDSWGEKLFF. The chain couples TRBV9 to TRBJ1-4, with a tentative D call TRBD1 (6 bases). From germline, CDR1 is SGDLS and CDR2 YYNGEE. This CDR3 contains 14 residues. The ends were cut back, 4 bases at V and 8 bases at J, with 15 bases in the middle.

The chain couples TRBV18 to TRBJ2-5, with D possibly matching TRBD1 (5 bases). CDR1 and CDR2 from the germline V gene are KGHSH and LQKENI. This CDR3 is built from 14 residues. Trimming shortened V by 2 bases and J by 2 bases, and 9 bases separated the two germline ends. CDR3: CASSPVTVQETQYF. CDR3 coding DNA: TGTGCCAGCTCACCAGTGACAGTTCAAGAGACCCAGTACTTC.

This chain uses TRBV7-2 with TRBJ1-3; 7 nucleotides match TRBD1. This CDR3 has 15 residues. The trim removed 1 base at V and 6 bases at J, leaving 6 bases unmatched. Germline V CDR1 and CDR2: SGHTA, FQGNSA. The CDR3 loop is CASSLGQGNKNTIYF. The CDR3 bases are TGTGCCAGCAGCTTAGGACAGGGTAACAAAAACACCATATATTTT.

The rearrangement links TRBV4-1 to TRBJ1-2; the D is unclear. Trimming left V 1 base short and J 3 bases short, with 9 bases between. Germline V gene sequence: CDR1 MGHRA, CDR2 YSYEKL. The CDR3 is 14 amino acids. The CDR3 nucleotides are TGCGCCAGCAGCCAAGTACCCCCCGACTATGGCTACACCTTC. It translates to CASSQVPPDYGYTF.

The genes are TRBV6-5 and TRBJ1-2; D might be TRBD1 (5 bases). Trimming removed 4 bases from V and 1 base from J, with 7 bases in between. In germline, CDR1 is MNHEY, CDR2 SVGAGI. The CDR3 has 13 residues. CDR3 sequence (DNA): TGTGCCAGCAGTTGGGGGGATAACTATGGCTACACCTTC. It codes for CASSWGDNYGYTF.

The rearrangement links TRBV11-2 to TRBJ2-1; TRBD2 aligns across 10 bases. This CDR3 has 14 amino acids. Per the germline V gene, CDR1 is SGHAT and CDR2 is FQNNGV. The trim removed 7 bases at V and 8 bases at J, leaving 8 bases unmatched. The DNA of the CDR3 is TGTGCCAGCACCCCGGGACTAGCGACCGATGAGCAGTTCTTC. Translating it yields CASTPGLATDEQFF.

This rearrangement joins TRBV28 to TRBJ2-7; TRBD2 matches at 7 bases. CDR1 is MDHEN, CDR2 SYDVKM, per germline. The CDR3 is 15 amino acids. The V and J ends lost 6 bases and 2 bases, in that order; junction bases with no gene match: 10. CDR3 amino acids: CASRRGTYSPYEQYF. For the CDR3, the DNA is TGTGCCAGCAGGCGGGGGACGTACTCTCCCTACGAGCAGTACTTC. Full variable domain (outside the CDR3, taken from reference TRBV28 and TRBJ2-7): DVKVTQSSRYLVKRTGEKVFLECVQDMDHENMFWYRQDPGLGLRLIYFSYDVKMKEKGDIPEGYSVSREKKERFSLILESASTNQTSMYLCASRRGTYSPYEQYFGPGTRLTVT.

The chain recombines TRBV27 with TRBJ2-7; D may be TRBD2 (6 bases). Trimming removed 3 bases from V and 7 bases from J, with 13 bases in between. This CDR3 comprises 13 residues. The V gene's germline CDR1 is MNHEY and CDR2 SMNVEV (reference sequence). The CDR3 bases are TGTGCCAGCAGTTTGGGGGGACTGCGGGAGCAGTACTTC. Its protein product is CASSLGGLREQYF.

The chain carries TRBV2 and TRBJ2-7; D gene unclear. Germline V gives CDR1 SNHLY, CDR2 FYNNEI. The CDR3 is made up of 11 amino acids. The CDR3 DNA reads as TGTGGGGGAAGGACCTCCTACGAGCAGTACTTC. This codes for CGGRTSYEQYF.

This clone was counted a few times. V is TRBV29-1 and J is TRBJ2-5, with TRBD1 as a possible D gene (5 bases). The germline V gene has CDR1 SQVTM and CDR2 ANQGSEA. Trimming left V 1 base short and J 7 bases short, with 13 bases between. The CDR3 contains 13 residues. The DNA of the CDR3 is TGCAGCGTTGAAGGAGTACTCCAGGGGACCCAGTACTTC. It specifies CSVEGVLQGTQYF.